The 20 T cell receptor beta chains below were found in one sample sequenced in a study of T cell repertoires in cytomegalovirus infection. TCRdb reprocessed the reads with MiXCR, giving one entry per CDR3 protein. The sample shows 830,000 or so distinct CDR3 sequences, approximately 29% of them seen only once. Their cognate antigens are unknown. This specimen consisted of cultured CD8+ T cells from PBMCs, obtained from culture after CMV antigen stimulation. The receptors come from a human donor in good health (CMV status not recorded). Some clones in this sample may be carry-over from other donors' samples.

The J gene is TRBJ1-1, the V gene TRBV19, with D tentatively TRBD1 (5 bases). The V and J ends lost 10 bases and 1 base respectively, with 25 bases between them. This CDR3 has 17 residues. Germline-derived CDR1 and CDR2 are LNHDA and SQIVND (reference sequence). The CDR3 spells CATFGRGQSHPNTEAFF. The CDR3, as DNA: TGTGCCACCTTCGGACGGGGCCAATCCCACCCGAACACTGAAGCTTTCTTT.

This clonotype was seen more than once but under ten times. This chain uses TRBV7-9 with TRBJ1-4; D possibly corresponds to TRBD1 (5 bases). The CDR3 is made up of 14 amino acids. Trimming removed 6 bases at V and 5 bases at J, with 13 bases between. CDR1 is SEHNR and CDR2 is FQNEAQ in the germline V gene (reference sequence). The CDR3 sequence is CASRPQGENEKLFF. The CDR3 bases are TGTGCCAGCAGGCCTCAGGGAGAAAATGAAAAACTGTTTTTT.

The rearrangement joins TRBV20-1 to TRBJ2-7; 10 positions match TRBD2. The CDR3 runs 16 residues. Germline values: CDR1 DFQATT, CDR2 SNEGSKA (reference sequence). V gave up 6 bases and J gave up 0 bases; unmatched junction bases: 11. The CDR3 bases are TGCAGTGCCGCTGGGCTAGCGGGGGCCAGCTCCTACGAGCAGTACGTC. As protein: CSAAGLAGASSYEQYV.

There are a few counts of this clonotype. This chain joins TRBV6-2 or TRBV6-3 and TRBJ2-2; TRBD2 aligns across 15 bases. Germline-derived CDR1 and CDR2 are MNHEY and SVGEGT. Losses at the gene ends were 4 bases for V and 2 bases for J; bases not matched to a gene: 2. The CDR3 totals 17 residues. CDR3 in amino acids: CASSSGLAGGNTGELFF. The CDR3 DNA follows: TGTGCCAGCAGTTCGGGACTAGCGGGAGGAAACACCGGGGAGCTGTTTTTT.

Details on this clonotype: One base away lies a much larger clone, so this may be a sequencing read error. The chain couples TRBV7-6 to TRBJ2-5; 9 nucleotides agree with TRBD2. Germline CDR1 and CDR2: SGHVS and FNYEAQ. The CDR3 is made up of 15 amino acids. The V and J ends lost 5 bases and 0 bases, in that order; junction bases with no gene match: 4. CDR3 loop: CASSPEREDQETQYF. The CDR3 bases are TGTGCCAGCAGCCCGGAGCGGGAGGACCAAGAGACCCAGTACTTC.

This clonotype was found many times. The gene calls are TRBV7-2 and TRBJ2-3; no firm D call. The CDR3 loop spans 14 amino acids. Per the germline V gene, CDR1 is SGHTA and CDR2 is FQGNSA. Trimming shortened V by 5 bases and J by 3 bases, and 12 bases separated the two germline ends. The CDR3 DNA is TGTGCCAGCAGCATCTCATACATGACAGATACGCAGTATTTT. Residues: CASSISYMTDTQYF.

The chain employs TRBV11-2 and TRBJ2-1; no clear D. Germline V gene lookup returns CDR1 SGHAT and CDR2 FQNNGV. Trimming cost V 0 bases and J 7 bases, with 10 bases left between them. This CDR3 comprises 14 residues. DNA for the CDR3: TGTGCCAGCAGCTTAGAGTTTGGGTGGAATGAGCAGTTCTTC. Its protein is CASSLEFGWNEQFF.

Only a few counts were recorded for this clonotype. The rearrangement uses TRBV13 and TRBJ2-7, with 8 positions matching TRBD1. The CDR3 is 16 residues long. Trimming removed 2 bases from V and 6 bases from J; junction bases left unmatched: 12. Per germline, CDR1 PRHDT and CDR2 FYEKMQ (reference sequence). CDR3 sequence (DNA): TGTGCCAGCAGCTTAATACAGGGGGGAGACCCCCTCGAGCAGTACTTC. Protein: CASSLIQGGDPLEQYF.

This clonotype was counted only a few times. The rearrangement links TRBV27 to TRBJ1-6; D is perhaps TRBD1 (5 bases). With 3 bases removed from V and 10 bases from J, the gap between germline ends came to 16 bases. CDR1 is MNHEY, CDR2 SMNVEV, per germline (reference sequence). This CDR3 contains 15 residues. The CDR3 coding sequence is TGTGCCAGCAGTTTTTCTCAGGGTAGTCGATCACCCCTCCACTTT. As protein: CASSFSQGSRSPLHF.

The chain has TRBV7-9 and TRBJ2-1, with 11 nucleotides matching TRBD1. V dropped 4 bases and J dropped 1; count of bases not matched to a gene: 6. The CDR3 sequence is 17 residues long. Germline-derived CDR1 and CDR2 are SEHNR and FQNEAQ (reference sequence). The CDR3 loop is CASSSRTGGLSYNEQFF. DNA for the CDR3: TGTGCCAGCAGCTCCCGGACAGGGGGCCTTTCCTACAATGAGCAGTTCTTC.

With respect to this clonotype: Compared with germline, one end of the junction differs, possibly owing to a read error. This chain links TRBV28 with TRBJ2-3; no reliable D call. There are 13 residues in the CDR3. Per the germline V gene, CDR1 is MDHEN and CDR2 is SYDVKM. DNA for the CDR3: TGTGCCGGCAGTTTAGTGGCTGGCGATACGCAGTATTTT. Residues: CAGSLVAGDTQYF.

This clonotype was found a few times. The J gene is TRBJ1-2, the V gene TRBV6-6, with 8 nucleotides matching TRBD1. CDR1 is MNHNY, CDR2 SVGAGI, per germline (reference sequence). CDR3 length: 14 amino acids. V was clipped by 6 bases and J by 4 bases; unmatched bases: 7. The CDR3 protein is CASSPRGLAYGYTF. In DNA, the CDR3 is TGTGCCAGCAGCCCCAGGGGGCTTGCCTATGGCTACACCTTC.

The gene calls are TRBV12-3 or TRBV12-4 and TRBJ1-5; D is uncertain. There are 13 residues in the CDR3. Trimming took 1 base from V and 9 from J, leaving 10 bases between them. CDR3 coding DNA: TGTGCCAGCAGTTTAGACGAGGACCCGCCCCAGCATTTT. Its protein is CASSLDEDPPQHF.

This clonotype was observed a handful of times. The chain is built from TRBV7-4 and TRBJ2-5; 7 bases are shared with TRBD1. V lost 4 bases to trimming and J lost 1 base; unmatched junction nucleotides: 9. CDR3 length: 16 residues. CDR1 is SGHVT and CDR2 is SQSDAQ in the germline V gene. This chain's CDR3 is CASSSRTGKVQETQYF. The DNA of the CDR3 is TGTGCCAGCAGCTCGCGGACAGGAAAGGTCCAAGAGACCCAGTACTTC.

About this clonotype: Just one base apart from a much larger clone, this may be a read error. Since no conserved phenylalanine or tryptophan closes the CDR3, a read error is the likely cause. The rearrangement links TRBV6-1 to TRBJ2-7; possible D gene TRBD2, 6 bases. The CDR3 loop spans 15 amino acids. Trimming cost V 0 bases and J 3 bases, with 12 bases left between them. From germline, CDR1 is MNHNS and CDR2 SASEGT. In DNA, the CDR3 is TGTGCCAGCAGTGAAGCAGGAGGGGACCGCTACGAGCAGTACATC. This sequence encodes CASSEAGGDRYEQYI.

This clonotype was seen a handful of times. The V gene is TRBV12-3 or TRBV12-4, the J gene TRBJ2-3, with D possibly being TRBD1 (5 bases). The CDR3 extends over 17 amino acids. The V end was cut by 1 base, the J end by 6 bases, with 20 bases between. DNA of the CDR3: TGTGCCAGCAGTTTAGTCGGGCAGGGTTTGCTTACGGATACGCAGTATTTT. This translates into CASSLVGQGLLTDTQYF.

The V gene is TRBV27, the J gene TRBJ2-1; TRBD2 matches 9 bases. J was trimmed by 6 bases and V by 1 base; bases with no gene match: 4. This CDR3 has 15 amino acids. From germline, CDR1 is MNHEY and CDR2 SMNVEV (reference sequence). The CDR3 sequence: CASSLFSGGSNEQFF. The CDR3 nucleotides are TGTGCCAGCAGTTTATTTAGCGGGGGAAGCAATGAGCAGTTCTTC.

This chain links TRBV19 with TRBJ1-2; 11 bases map to TRBD1. Looked up from germline, CDR1 is LNHDA and CDR2 is SQIVND (reference sequence). The V gene end was trimmed by 7 bases and the J gene end by 8 bases; junction bases not matched to a gene: 9. The CDR3 loop spans 14 amino acids. Here the CDR3 DNA reads TGTGCCAGTACCCTCGGGGACAGGGGGAAAGGCTACACCTTC. Protein product: CASTLGDRGKGYTF.

The CDR3 loop reads CASSQEQRGGPDTQYF. In DNA form, the CDR3 reads TGTGCCAGCAGCCAAGAACAGCGGGGGGGCCCCGATACGCAGTATTTT. V and J are TRBV3-1 and TRBJ2-3, with 10 positions matching TRBD2. The CDR3 is made up of 16 amino acids. Unmatched junction bases numbered 6, after V lost 0 bases and J lost 6 bases. Germline V gene data show CDR1 as LGHDT and CDR2 as YNNKEL (reference sequence).

The V and J genes are TRBV7-9 and TRBJ2-7; D is perhaps TRBD1 (6 bases). From germline, CDR1 is SEHNR and CDR2 FQNEAQ (reference sequence). The CDR3 length is 14 residues. V shed 5 bases and J shed 2 bases, with 13 bases lying between them. This chain's CDR3 is CASSPRDKTYEQYV. In nucleotides, the CDR3 is TGTGCCAGCAGCCCCCGGGACAAAACCTACGAGCAGTACGTC.